These T cell receptor beta chains were read from a single sample in a study of blood T cell repertoires in COVID-19. The protocol was immunoSEQ multiplex PCR, while the TCRdb copy is restricted to in-frame clones and leaves out a portion. This table holds under 250,000 clones, approximately 80% found once. The sample consisted of PBMCs or T cells enriched from blood (not recorded which). The receptors were gathered from a woman aged 55-70 years who had recovered from COVID-19. The CDR3 runs from the conserved cysteine through the conserved F or W. The order of the fields is J gene, D gene, clone size, V gene, CDR3 DNA, CDR3 protein. The D gene is left open where the match is weak. Clone size appears in some rows only: once, few, many, or a class for an expanded clone.

J: TRBJ2-1; D: TRBD1; size: .; V: TRBV19; DNA: TGTGCCAGTACCACGAGGACAGGGGTTCACATTGCCTACAATGAGCAGTTCTTC; CDR3: CASTTRTGVHIAYNEQFF
J: TRBJ2-7; D: .; size: .; V: TRBV14; DNA: TGTGCCAGCAGCCCCTTTCAGGGTAATGAGCAGTACTTC; CDR3: CASSPFQGNEQYF
J: TRBJ1-4; D: TRBD1; size: .; V: TRBV27; DNA: TGTGCCAGCAGTTCCCGAGGACAGGGCAGGAGTGAAAAACTGTTTTTT; CDR3: CASSSRGQGRSEKLFF
J: TRBJ2-5; D: .; size: .; V: TRBV7-7; DNA: TGTGCCAGCAGTTACCTCGGTCGTAGCGGAGAGACCCAGTACTTC; CDR3: CASSYLGRSGETQYF
J: TRBJ1-4; D: TRBD1; size: .; V: TRBV4-2; DNA: TGTGCCAGCAGCCGGGACAGGGGAGCTAATGAAAAACTGTTTTTT; CDR3: CASSRDRGANEKLFF
J: TRBJ1-4; D: TRBD1; size: .; V: TRBV6-5; DNA: TGTGCCAGCGGGAGGGGACAGGGGATTGAAAAACTGTTTTTT; CDR3: CASGRGQGIEKLFF
J: TRBJ1-1; D: .; size: .; V: TRBV7-3; DNA: TGTGCCAGCAGCCCCACCGTCACAGGGGAAGCTTTCTTT; CDR3: CASSPTVTGEAFF
J: TRBJ1-1; D: .; size: .; V: TRBV6-5; DNA: TGTGCCAGCAGTTACGATAGCGAAACGAACACTGAAGCTTTCTTT; CDR3: CASSYDSETNTEAFF
J: TRBJ1-1; D: .; size: .; V: TRBV3-1/TRBV3-2; DNA: TGTGCCAGCAGCTTAGCAGAAGACACTGAAGCTTTCTTT; CDR3: CASSLAEDTEAFF
J: TRBJ1-4; D: .; size: .; V: TRBV5-1; DNA: TGCGCCAGCAGCTTTGGACAGAGGGGTGAAAAACTGTTTTTT; CDR3: CASSFGQRGEKLFF
J: TRBJ1-5; D: TRBD1; size: .; V: TRBV4-3; DNA: TGCGCCAGCAGCCAAGTGTACAGGGGTGGCGGTCAGCCCCAGCATTTT; CDR3: CASSQVYRGGGQPQHF
J: TRBJ1-6; D: .; size: .; V: TRBV19; DNA: TGTGCCAGTAGTAGGTACACCGAATCACCCCTCCACTTT; CDR3: CASSRYTESPLHF
J: TRBJ2-3; D: .; size: .; V: TRBV7-3; DNA: TGTGCCAGCAGCCAGCGGGCCCTCACAGATACGCAGTATTTT; CDR3: CASSQRALTDTQYF
J: TRBJ1-4; D: .; size: few; V: TRBV7-8; DNA: TGTGCCAGCAGCAATTTGGGGGGTGGCGAAAAACTGTTTTTT; CDR3: CASSNLGGGEKLFF
J: TRBJ1-2; D: .; size: .; V: TRBV10-1; DNA: TGCGCCAGCAGTGAGGCAGGGGATGGCTACACCTTC; CDR3: CASSEAGDGYTF
J: TRBJ2-1; D: .; size: .; V: TRBV7-3; DNA: TGTGCCAGCAGCTTTGCGTCGAGCTCCTACAATGAGCAGTTCTTC; CDR3: CASSFASSSYNEQFF
J: TRBJ1-2; D: TRBD1; size: .; V: TRBV9; DNA: TGTGCCAGCAGCGTGGACAGGGACGATGGCTACACCTTC; CDR3: CASSVDRDDGYTF
J: TRBJ2-3; D: .; size: .; V: TRBV18; DNA: TGTGCCAGCTCACCCCAGTTCGAGCCCGAGCAATTAGCTACGCAGTATTTT; CDR3: CASSPQFEPEQLATQYF
J: TRBJ2-5; D: .; size: few; V: TRBV5-5; DNA: TGTGCCAGCAGCAGGACTGTGCTCCAAGAGACCCAGTACTTC; CDR3: CASSRTVLQETQYF
J: TRBJ2-1; D: TRBD2; size: few; V: TRBV15; DNA: TGTGCCACCAGCGTCGGAGTTGGTAGCGGGCACAATGAGCAGTTCTTC; CDR3: CATSVGVGSGHNEQFF
J: TRBJ1-2; D: .; size: .; V: TRBV2; DNA: TGTGCCAGCAGTGAAAGTAGGCAGGGTAGAGGCTACACCTTC; CDR3: CASSESRQGRGYTF
J: TRBJ1-1; D: .; size: .; V: TRBV7-6; DNA: TGTGCCAGCAGCTGGGACTCGTCCACTGAAGCTTTCTTT; CDR3: CASSWDSSTEAFF